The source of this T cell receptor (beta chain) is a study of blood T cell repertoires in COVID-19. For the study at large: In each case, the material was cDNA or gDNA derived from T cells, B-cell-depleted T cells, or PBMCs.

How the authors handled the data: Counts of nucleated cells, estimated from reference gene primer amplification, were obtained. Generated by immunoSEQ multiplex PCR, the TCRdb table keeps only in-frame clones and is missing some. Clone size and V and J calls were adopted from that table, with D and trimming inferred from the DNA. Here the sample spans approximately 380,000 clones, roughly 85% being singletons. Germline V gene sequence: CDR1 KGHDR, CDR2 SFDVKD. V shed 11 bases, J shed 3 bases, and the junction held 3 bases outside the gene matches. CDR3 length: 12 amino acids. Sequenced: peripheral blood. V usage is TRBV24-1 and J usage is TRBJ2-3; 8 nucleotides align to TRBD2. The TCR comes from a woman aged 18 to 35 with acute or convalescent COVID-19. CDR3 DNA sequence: TGTGCCATTAGCGGGACGACAGATACGCAGTATTTT. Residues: CAISGTTDTQYF.